This T cell receptor (beta chain) came from a study of blood T cell repertoires in COVID-19. Here immunoSEQ multiplex PCR was the method, and the copy in TCRdb shows in-frame clones only, minus some. Of approximately 82,000 clones listed, around 80% were seen once; the top ten hold over 15%. V was clipped by 0 bases and J by 2 bases, with 7 bases between them. There are 14 residues in the CDR3. Germline V gene data show CDR1 as SGDLS and CDR2 as YYNGEE. Sequencing used peripheral blood. This sequence was found in an older woman with acute or convalescent COVID-19. The chain carries TRBV9 and TRBJ2-3, with D possibly matching TRBD1 (5 bases). Here the CDR3 DNA reads TGTGCCAGCAGCGTAGGACAGATCACAGATACGCAGTATTTT. Protein: CASSVGQITDTQYF. Full variable domain (missing parts from reference TRBV9 and TRBJ2-3): DSGVTQTPKHLITATGQRVTLRCSPRSGDLSVYWYQQSLDQGLQFLIQYYNGEERAKGNILERFSAQQFPDLHSELNLSSLELGDSALYFCASSVGQITDTQYFGPGTRLTVL.